Following are 2 T cell receptor beta chains from one sample sequenced in a study of beta chain features in type 1 diabetes. All of the isolated RNA was reverse transcribed, so expressed TCRB transcripts were sequenced. TCRdb's copy holds only in-frame clones and misses some; the assay was immunoSEQ multiplex PCR. Of 350,000 to 450,000 clones detected, approximately 15% appear once; the ten largest clones hold approximately 0.02%. Sequences were obtained from naive CD4+ T cells from blood. These receptors came from a woman between 18 and 29 years old in good health.

J is TRBJ2-1 and V is TRBV7-8; 8 nucleotides agree with TRBD1. The V gene's germline CDR1 is SGHVS and CDR2 FQNEAQ. V shed 0 bases, J shed 7 bases, and the junction held 8 bases outside the gene matches. This CDR3 region has 16 residues. CDR3 residues: CASSLALQGARNEQFF. CDR3 in DNA: TGTGCCAGCAGCTTAGCGCTTCAGGGGGCGCGGAATGAGCAGTTCTTC.

This clone was recorded a few times. The chain uses TRBV29-1 and TRBJ2-1, with D perhaps TRBD2 (5 bases). Germline CDR1 and CDR2: SQVTM and ANQGSEA. The CDR3 runs 15 residues. Trimming stripped 5 bases from V and 4 bases from J, with 18 bases between. CDR3 bases: TGCAGCGTTTTACTCATAGCGCGTACATACAATGAGCAGTTCTTC. Protein: CSVLLIARTYNEQFF.